The clone carrying this T cell receptor (beta chain) was seen a few times. TCRdb used MiXCR to reprocess the 5' RACE reads, holding one entry per CDR3 protein. The sample consists of some 87,000 distinct CDR3 sequences, 9% to 13% of them appearing once. This sample was taken from a study of early T cells in non-severe SARS-CoV-2 infection. The CDR3 spans 16 residues. V lost 5 bases, J lost 8 bases, and 8 bases stayed unmatched. The germline V gene has CDR1 LGHDT and CDR2 YNNKEL (reference sequence). The chain combines TRBV3-1 with TRBJ2-1; 14 bases fit TRBD2. The clonotype originates from an adult who was a healthcare worker with PCR-confirmed SARS-CoV-2 infection or an uninfected control (not recorded which). The specimen was whole blood. CDR3: CASSRHGTSGSYEQFF. The CDR3 DNA is TGTGCCAGCAGCAGGCACGGGACTAGCGGGAGTTATGAGCAGTTCTTC.